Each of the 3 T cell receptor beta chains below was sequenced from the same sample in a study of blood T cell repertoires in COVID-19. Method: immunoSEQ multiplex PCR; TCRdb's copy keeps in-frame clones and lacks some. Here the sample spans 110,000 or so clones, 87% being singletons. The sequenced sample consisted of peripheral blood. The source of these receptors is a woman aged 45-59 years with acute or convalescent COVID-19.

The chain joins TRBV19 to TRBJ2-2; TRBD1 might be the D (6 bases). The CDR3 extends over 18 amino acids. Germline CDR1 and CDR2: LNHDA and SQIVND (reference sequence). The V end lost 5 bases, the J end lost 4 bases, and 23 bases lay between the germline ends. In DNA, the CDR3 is TGTGCCAGTAGTCTCCGCGACAGGCCAATGTCCCCCACCGGGGAGCTGTTTTTT. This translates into CASSLRDRPMSPTGELFF.

CDR3 sequence: CASSSTHSYNEQFF. CDR3 DNA sequence: TGTGCCAGCAGCTCTACTCACTCCTACAATGAGCAGTTCTTC. V is TRBV7-2 and J is TRBJ2-1; D unresolved. The CDR3 runs to 14 residues. Trimming cost V 4 bases and J 0 bases, with 7 bases left between them. Germline V gene lookup returns CDR1 SGHTA and CDR2 FQGNSA.

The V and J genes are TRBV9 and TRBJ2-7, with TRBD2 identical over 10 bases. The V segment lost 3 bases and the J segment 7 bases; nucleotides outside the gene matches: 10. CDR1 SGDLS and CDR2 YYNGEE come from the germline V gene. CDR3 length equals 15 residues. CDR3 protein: CASSGAGLAGEEQYF. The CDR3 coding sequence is TGTGCCAGCAGCGGAGCGGGGCTAGCGGGGGAGGAGCAGTACTTC.